This passage covers 19 T cell receptor beta chains from one sample sequenced in a study of blood T cell repertoires in COVID-19. Measured with immunoSEQ multiplex PCR; TCRdb has only the in-frame clones, and not every one. The sample holds about 100,000 clones, around four fifths seen once. Input material: peripheral blood. The receptor set was obtained from a man aged 45-60 years with active or convalescent COVID-19.

V usage is TRBV4-2 and J usage is TRBJ1-2; TRBD1 matches 9 bases. The CDR3 is made up of 13 amino acids. The V and J ends lost 0 bases and 8 bases, in that order; junction bases with no gene match: 1. Germline V lookup: CDR1 LGHNA, CDR2 YNFKEQ. CDR3 nucleotides: TGTGCCAGCAGCCAAGAGACAGGGGGAGGCTACACCTTC. Amino acid sequence: CASSQETGGGYTF.

This clone was recorded only once. The gene calls are TRBV25-1 and TRBJ1-1, with D unresolved. The CDR3 consists of 15 residues. V was shortened by 1 base and J by 4 bases, with 13 bases between the two germline ends. Germline V gene data show CDR1 as MGHDK and CDR2 as SYGVNS. CDR3 nucleotide sequence: TGTGCCAGCAGTGAATCTTCCGGGGTCGGCACTGAAGCTTTCTTT. Translation: CASSESSGVGTEAFF.

The V gene is TRBV24-1, the J gene TRBJ1-5; 11 nucleotides line up with TRBD1. Germline lookup yields CDR1 KGHDR and CDR2 SFDVKD. This CDR3 contains 17 residues. V dropped 4 bases and J dropped 5; count of bases not matched to a gene: 9. The CDR3 sequence: CATSEGQGVFPYQPQHF. Here the CDR3 DNA reads TGTGCCACCAGTGAGGGACAGGGGGTGTTCCCCTATCAGCCCCAGCATTTT.

This clone was found a few times. The rearrangement links TRBV19 to TRBJ1-2; D remains unclear. There are 14 residues in the CDR3. From germline, CDR1 is LNHDA and CDR2 SQIVND (reference sequence). V was pared by 3 bases and J by 8 bases, with 16 bases between. The chain's CDR3 is CASSMGVSPIGYTF. The CDR3 DNA reads as TGTGCCAGTAGTATGGGAGTTAGCCCCATAGGCTACACCTTC. The complete variable domain, with remaining parts taken from reference TRBV19 and TRBJ1-2, reads DGGITQSPKYLFRKEGQNVTLSCEQNLNHDAMYWYRQDPGQGLRLIYYSQIVNDFQKGDIAEGYSVSREKKESFPLTVTSAQKNPTAFYLCASSMGVSPIGYTFGSGTRLTVV.

This chain connects TRBV10-2 to TRBJ1-1, with 8 nucleotides matching TRBD1. Germline lookup yields CDR1 WSHSY and CDR2 SAAADI. V was pared by 2 bases and J by 1 base, with 6 bases of the junction left unmatched. The CDR3 runs to 16 residues. The CDR3 protein is CASSEPPGQGNTEAFF. DNA for the CDR3: TGCGCCAGCAGTGAGCCCCCCGGACAGGGGAACACTGAAGCTTTCTTT.

The genes are TRBV11-2 and TRBJ1-1, with 7 positions matching TRBD1. Germline-derived CDR1 and CDR2 are SGHAT and FQNNGV. Trimming took 5 bases from V and 7 from J; bases not matched to a gene: 10. The CDR3 totals 14 residues. CDR3 in DNA: TGTGCCAGCAGCCCGACCCGGAGGGGGCATGAAGCTTTCTTT. It codes for CASSPTRRGHEAFF.

The CDR3 loop reads CASSLEVPEAFF. The CDR3 coding sequence is TGTGCCAGCAGTCTAGAGGTCCCTGAAGCTTTCTTT. The chain joins TRBV2 to TRBJ1-1; D unclear. Germline loops: CDR1 SNHLY, CDR2 FYNNEI. There are 12 residues in the CDR3. Trimming left V 5 bases short and J 6 bases short, with 10 bases between.

The J gene is TRBJ2-6, the V gene TRBV28, with 9 bases fitting TRBD1. Germline V CDR1 and CDR2: MDHEN, SYDVKM. CDR3 length equals 18 residues. The trim removed 5 bases at V and 1 base at J, leaving 9 bases unmatched. CDR3 nucleotides: TGTGCCAGCAGTCATCCTCCTGGGACAGGGTCTGGGGCCAACGTCCTGACTTTC. As protein: CASSHPPGTGSGANVLTF.

The chain uses TRBV7-9 and TRBJ2-2; D is perhaps TRBD2 (5 bases). This CDR3 is 16 amino acids long. V lost 5 bases, J lost 5 bases, and 18 bases lay in between. The germline V gene has CDR1 SEHNR and CDR2 FQNEAQ (reference sequence). CDR3 in amino acids: CASSPPAGRGTGELFF. CDR3 bases: TGTGCCAGCAGCCCCCCCGCCGGACGGGGAACCGGGGAGCTGTTTTTT.

The chain joins TRBV19 to TRBJ1-2; a weak D match, TRBD1 (6 bases). V was cut by 1 base and J by 8 bases, with 20 bases left in between. The length of the CDR3 is 16 residues. Germline CDR1 LNHDA, CDR2 SQIVND (reference sequence). CDR3 protein: CASSIGGGRGLGGYTF. DNA of the CDR3: TGTGCCAGTAGTATAGGAGGAGGCAGGGGATTGGGCGGCTACACCTTC.

The genes are TRBV27 and TRBJ1-2; 8 bases agree with TRBD1. The V gene end was trimmed by 5 bases and the J gene end by 4 bases; junction bases not matched to a gene: 12. Germline loops: CDR1 MNHEY, CDR2 SMNVEV (reference sequence). This CDR3 spans 16 amino acids. The CDR3 DNA follows: TGTGCCAGCAGTCCGTTGTCAGGGGGCGACATCTATGGCTACACCTTC. Translation gives CASSPLSGGDIYGYTF.

This chain joins TRBV27 and TRBJ2-5; D is perhaps TRBD1 (5 bases). This CDR3 region has 13 residues. In germline, CDR1 is MNHEY, CDR2 SMNVEV (reference sequence). V lost 2 bases, J lost 4 bases, and 8 bases lay in between. CDR3 sequence (DNA): TGTGCCAGCAGTTTAGCAGGGATAGAGACCCAGTACTTC. Encoded protein: CASSLAGIETQYF.

V usage is TRBV2 and J usage is TRBJ1-5; D may be TRBD1 (5 bases). The V gene lost 7 bases and the J gene lost 1 base, with 11 bases spanning the gap. The CDR3 loop spans 14 amino acids. The germline gives CDR1 SNHLY, CDR2 FYNNEI. CDR3 sequence: CASKQENSNQPQHF. The DNA for the CDR3 is TGTGCCAGCAAACAGGAGAACAGCAATCAGCCCCAGCATTTT.

CDR3 in DNA: TGTGCCACCAGCGGGGGGATAGGTGGGGCCAACGTCCTGACTTTC. It translates to CATSGGIGGANVLTF. The V call is TRBV24-1, the J call TRBJ2-6; TRBD2 matches at 7 bases. Losses at the gene ends were 7 bases for V and 3 bases for J; bases not matched to a gene: 5. Germline CDR1 KGHDR, CDR2 SFDVKD. CDR3 length: 15 amino acids.

V is TRBV2 and J is TRBJ1-2, with D perhaps matching TRBD1 (6 bases). This CDR3 spans 13 amino acids. With 6 bases removed from V and 8 bases from J, the gap between germline ends came to 16 bases. Germline loops: CDR1 SNHLY, CDR2 FYNNEI. The CDR3 sequence: CASRPGHPEGYTF. CDR3 in DNA: TGTGCCAGCAGACCGGGACACCCCGAGGGCTACACCTTC.

This clone was seen once. This rearrangement joins TRBV7-3 to TRBJ2-1, with a possible D match to TRBD2 (5 bases). Trimming removed 6 bases at V and 0 bases at J, with 12 bases between. Per the germline V gene, CDR1 is SGHTA and CDR2 is FQGTGA. CDR3 length: 15 amino acids. The CDR3 DNA follows: TGTGCCAGCAGTCCGGACTCGAGCTCCTACAATGAGCAGTTCTTC. It specifies CASSPDSSSYNEQFF.

The chain is built from TRBV28 and TRBJ1-2; D might be TRBD1 (6 bases). The germline V gene encodes CDR1 MDHEN and CDR2 SYDVKM. The CDR3 extends over 13 amino acids. The CDR3 here is CATRLGGREGYTF. CDR3 bases: TGTGCAACCCGACTCGGGGGGCGAGAAGGCTACACCTTC.

The chain has TRBV24-1 and TRBJ2-1; TRBD1 matches at 10 bases. V was clipped by 7 bases and J by 16 bases; unmatched bases: 12. The CDR3 contains 13 residues. CDR1 and CDR2 (germline): KGHDR, SFDVKD. The CDR3 DNA reads as TGTGCCACCAGAAACAGACAGGGGGCAGATCATTTCTTC. This codes for CATRNRQGADHFF.

The chain joins TRBV5-4 to TRBJ2-1; D is possibly TRBD2 (6 bases). The CDR3 runs to 15 residues. Trimming took 0 bases from V and 1 from J, leaving 8 bases between them. Germline CDR1 and CDR2: SGHNT and YYREEE (reference sequence). CDR3 in amino acids: CASSLDAGSYNEQFF. The CDR3 coding sequence is TGTGCCAGCAGCTTGGATGCGGGATCCTACAATGAGCAGTTCTTC. Looking up the rest from reference TRBV5-4 and TRBJ2-1 gives the full variable domain: ETGVTQSPTHLIKTRGQQVTLRCSSQSGHNTVSWYQQALGQGPQFIFQYYREEENGRGNFPPRFSGLQFPNYSSELNVNALELDDSALYLCASSLDAGSYNEQFFGPGTRLTVL.